Given below is one T cell receptor (beta chain) in context. Germline V gene lookup returns CDR1 LNHDA and CDR2 SQIVND (reference sequence). The CDR3 consists of 16 residues. The V and J ends lost 7 bases and 1 base respectively, with 17 bases between them. The study recruited people aged about 18 to 95 years across approximately 23 US areas. Produced via immunoSEQ multiplex PCR; TCRdb's table is partial and in-frame only. The data contain fewer than 600,000 clones, roughly 90% of them singletons. The record originates from a study of blood T cell repertoires in COVID-19. Study as a whole: PBMCs, B-cell-depleted T cells, or T cells provided the cDNA or gDNA that made up the material.

The receptor was isolated from a woman in her thirties or forties who had recovered from COVID-19. The specimen was PBMCs or T cells enriched from blood (not recorded which). This sequence joins TRBV19 and TRBJ1-3, with a tentative D call TRBD1 (6 bases). Here the CDR3 DNA reads TGTGCCAGTACCCCGACAGGTTACTTTTCTGGAAACACCATATATTTT. This translates into CASTPTGYFSGNTIYF.